This T cell receptor (beta chain) emerged from a study of shared clonotypes between healthy human individuals. On the study more broadly: Donor ages ranged 18 to 49 years: a couple of women, a few men.

This CDR3 has 14 residues. Germline-derived CDR1 and CDR2 are MNHNS and SASEGT. V shed 10 bases and J 5 bases; nucleotides not matched to a gene: 8. TCRdb's table, derived via immunoSEQ multiplex PCR, lists solely in-frame clones and lacks some. The sample records about 2 million clones, just under 95% being singletons. Cells designated naive CD8 were CD45RO-negative and were positively selected for CCR7, with terminally differentiated effector memory CD45RA+ cells excluded. The receptor's source is a man aged 18 to 30 in good health. Sequencing was done on a sample of naive CD8+ T cells sorted from blood. This chain connects TRBV6-1 to TRBJ2-1; 10 nucleotides match TRBD2. This CDR3 is CAILRLAGNNEQFF. CDR3 bases: TGTGCCATCCTGAGACTAGCGGGTAACAATGAGCAGTTCTTC.